These 18 T cell receptor beta chains share one sample of origin, sequenced in a study of blood T cell repertoires in COVID-19 (TCRdb year 2020). The library was obtained by the immunoSEQ multiplex PCR assay. Held by TCRdb, this immuneACCESS table contains in-frame sequences only and omits some clones. Under half of the omission traces to an unresolved V gene where checked; the cause of the rest is unknown. The sample table records about 320,000 clones; more than 90% of these occur just once. Together, the top ten hold around 2.5% of the sample. The specimen was PBMCs or T cells enriched from blood (not recorded which). The origin of the receptors is a man aged 60 to 69 who had recovered from COVID-19.

The chain is built from TRBV9 and TRBJ2-5; 8 bases line up with TRBD1. The germline CDR1 and CDR2 sequences are SGDLS and YYNGEE. This CDR3 has 17 residues. V was pared by 0 bases and J by 2 bases, with 9 bases of the junction left unmatched. CDR3 sequence (DNA): TGTGCCAGCAGCGTAGGGGGGCTAAGGGACAGGCAAGAGACCCAGTACTTC. It encodes CASSVGGLRDRQETQYF.

The chain carries TRBV29-1 and TRBJ1-2, with D uncertain. The CDR3 consists of 15 residues. Germline-derived CDR1 and CDR2 are SQVTM and ANQGSEA. V dropped 5 bases and J dropped 4 bases, with 20 bases sitting between them. Here the CDR3 DNA reads TGCAGCGTTTGGGGTGGAGGCACATCGGGCTATGGCTACACCTTC. This gives the protein CSVWGGGTSGYGYTF.

CDR3 in amino acids: CASSQQHRAYEQYF. In nucleotides, the CDR3 is TGCGCCAGCAGTCAACAACACAGGGCCTACGAGCAGTACTTC. The genes are TRBV23-1 and TRBJ2-7, with D possibly matching TRBD1 (6 bases). TRBV23-1 is reported as an ORF; its role is uncertain. Trimming took off 2 bases at V and 2 bases at J, with 10 bases between the two ends. This CDR3 contains 14 residues.

In its sample, this clone was seen once. The V call is TRBV27, the J call TRBJ2-7, with D tentatively TRBD2 (6 bases). CDR1 is MNHEY, CDR2 SMNVEV, per germline (reference sequence). The CDR3 has 15 amino acids. Between the trimmed V and J ends, which lost 1 base and 3 bases, there was a span of 13 bases. Here the CDR3 reads CASSLWAGPHYEQYF. DNA for the CDR3: TGTGCCAGCAGTTTATGGGCGGGACCCCACTACGAGCAGTACTTC.

The chain joins TRBV4-2 to TRBJ2-1, with D perhaps TRBD2 (5 bases). The CDR3 loop spans 15 amino acids. V was pared by 2 bases and J by 3 bases, with 11 bases between. Per the germline V gene, CDR1 is LGHNA and CDR2 is YNFKEQ. The CDR3 nucleotides are TGTGCCAGCAGCCAACCGGTCCGGGGCTACAATGAGCAGTTCTTC. The encoded protein is CASSQPVRGYNEQFF.

Notes on this clone: One end of the junction varies from germline; a read error may be responsible. The gene calls are TRBV7-7 and TRBJ2-1, with a weak D call TRBD1 (6 bases). Germline loops: CDR1 SSHAT, CDR2 FNYEAQ (reference sequence). The CDR3 sequence is 16 residues long. The CDR3 loop reads CASSASDRSSYNEQFF. As DNA, the CDR3 is TGTGCTAGCAGCGCATCGGACAGAAGCTCCTACAATGAGCAGTTCTTC.

The J gene is TRBJ1-2, the V gene TRBV3-1 (or the pseudogene TRBV3-2), with 10 bases lining up with TRBD1. Trimming cost V 8 bases and J 7 bases; bases outside gene matches: 13. This CDR3 has 15 amino acids. The germline gives CDR1 LGHDT, CDR2 YNNKEL (reference sequence). The CDR3: CASSGTGVSGGGYTF. CDR3 in DNA: TGTGCCAGCTCCGGGACAGGGGTTTCCGGGGGTGGCTACACCTTC.

The chain employs TRBV5-1 and TRBJ2-7, with TRBD2 identical over 8 bases. J gave up 3 bases and V 7 bases, and 6 bases lay outside the gene matches. CDR1 is SGHRS and CDR2 is YFSETQ in the germline V gene. The CDR3 is 13 amino acids. The DNA for the CDR3 is TGCGCCAGCTCCGGACTAGCCGGCTACGAGCAGTACTTC. It specifies CASSGLAGYEQYF. Full variable domain (remainder filled in from reference TRBV5-1 and TRBJ2-7): KAGVTQTPRYLIKTRGQQVTLSCSPISGHRSVSWYQQTPGQGLQFLFEYFSETQRNKGNFPGRFSGRQFSNSRSEMNVSTLELGDSALYLCASSGLAGYEQYFGPGTRLTVT.

The chain employs TRBV6-5 and TRBJ1-5; D might be TRBD1 (5 bases). The V and J ends lost 7 bases and 8 bases respectively, with 12 bases between them. The length of the CDR3 is 12 residues. The germline CDR1 and CDR2 sequences are MNHEY and SVGAGI. The CDR3 nucleotides are TGTGCCAGCACCCAGGGTTCTAAGCCCCAGCATTTT. The encoded protein is CASTQGSKPQHF.

The chain links TRBV4-2 to TRBJ2-3; TRBD2 aligns across 12 bases. This CDR3 contains 17 residues. V lost 4 bases to trimming and J lost 3 bases; unmatched junction nucleotides: 8. CDR1 and CDR2 (germline): LGHNA, YNFKEQ. DNA of the CDR3: TGTGCCAGCAGCCTTGCCCTAACTAGCGGGGGGACAGATACGCAGTATTTT. It is translated as CASSLALTSGGTDTQYF.

In DNA, the CDR3 is TGTGCCAGCGAGGCGATTTATGGCTACACCTTC. Its protein is CASEAIYGYTF. The chain is built from TRBV19 and TRBJ1-2, with D uncertain. The V end lost 9 bases, the J end lost 5 bases, and 10 bases lay between the germline ends. Germline V gene sequence: CDR1 LNHDA, CDR2 SQIVND (reference sequence). The CDR3 has 11 amino acids. Variable domain in full (rest from reference TRBV19 and TRBJ1-2): DGGITQSPKYLFRKEGQNVTLSCEQNLNHDAMYWYRQDPGQGLRLIYYSQIVNDFQKGDIAEGYSVSREKKESFPLTVTSAQKNPTAFYLCASEAIYGYTFGSGTRLTVV.

The genes are TRBV19 and TRBJ2-1; 7 nucleotides align to TRBD2. The CDR3 spans 18 residues. CDR1 LNHDA and CDR2 SQIVND come from the germline V gene (reference sequence). V was clipped by 3 bases and J by 4 bases; unmatched bases: 15. The CDR3, as DNA: TGTGCCAGTAGTATTCCTGGGGGAGGGCAGACCTTTTACAATGAGCAGTTCTTC. Its translation is CASSIPGGGQTFYNEQFF.

The V call is TRBV4-1, the J call TRBJ1-2, with 8 bases identical to TRBD1. V lost 5 bases and J lost 6; bases outside the gene matches: 5. This CDR3 spans 13 amino acids. Germline lookup yields CDR1 MGHRA and CDR2 YSYEKL. This chain's CDR3 is CASSSGTGDGYTF. The CDR3 bases are TGCGCCAGCAGCTCCGGGACAGGAGATGGCTACACCTTC.

The chain carries TRBV5-5 and TRBJ2-1, with 7 nucleotides matching TRBD1. This CDR3 comprises 16 residues. Germline values: CDR1 SGHKS, CDR2 YYEKEE (reference sequence). Trimming took 2 bases from V and 2 from J; bases not matched to a gene: 7. In DNA, the CDR3 is TGTGCCAGCAGCTTTTACCCAGGACAGGCCTACAATGAGCAGTTCTTC. It encodes CASSFYPGQAYNEQFF.

The V gene is TRBV7-9, the J gene TRBJ1-5; D perhaps matches TRBD1 (5 bases). Germline assignment: CDR1 SEHNR and CDR2 FQNEAQ (reference sequence). Trimming took 3 bases from V and 5 from J, leaving 11 bases between them. The CDR3 consists of 14 residues. CDR3 sequence (DNA): TGTGCCAGCAGCTTGCCAGGGTTTGATCAGCCCCAGCATTTT. Its protein product is CASSLPGFDQPQHF.

V gene TRBV6-6 combines with J gene TRBJ2-3, with D tentatively TRBD1 (5 bases). CDR1 is MNHNY and CDR2 is SVGAGI in the germline V gene (reference sequence). V lost 7 bases and J lost 1, with 12 bases in between. The length of the CDR3 is 14 residues. The DNA for the CDR3 is TGTGCCAGCAAGGTGACAGAACGCACAGATACGCAGTATTTT. This translates into CASKVTERTDTQYF.

The chain recombines TRBV2 with TRBJ1-2; D call uncertain. In germline, CDR1 is SNHLY, CDR2 FYNNEI. This CDR3 has 13 residues. V dropped 6 bases and J dropped 0 bases, with 8 bases sitting between them. As DNA, the CDR3 is TGTGCCAGCAGCCTTTCCTCTAACTATGGCTACACCTTC. Its protein is CASSLSSNYGYTF.

The table lists this clone with a count of one. This specimen includes other DNA sequences encoding the same CDR3. This chain joins TRBV5-1 and TRBJ1-1; possible D gene TRBD1, 6 bases. Germline CDR1 reads SGHRS; CDR2 reads YFSETQ. The germline V and J ends were trimmed by 4 bases and 1 base, with 8 bases remaining between them. The CDR3 extends over 13 amino acids. The CDR3 is CASSRTENTEAFF. The DNA for the CDR3 is TGCGCCAGCAGCCGGACAGAGAACACTGAAGCTTTCTTT.